One sample yielded the 10 T cell receptor beta chains listed below, sequenced in a study of T-cell reconstitution after alpha-beta-depleted transplantation in children. Preparation of the TCRbeta library involved a method that used unique molecular identifiers. MiXCR, applied by TCRdb to the PCR reads, yields one record per CDR3 protein. This sample has hundreds of thousands of distinct CDR3 sequences, with over 10% found just once. This material consisted of PBMCs, taken before TCRalphabeta/CD19-depleted stem cell transplant. These receptors were obtained from a girl aged 2-15 years with congenital amegakaryocytic thrombocytopenia, due to receive a stem cell transplant.

This clonotype was observed at least ten times. The rearrangement links TRBV20-1 to TRBJ2-7, with D unclear. Germline-derived CDR1 and CDR2 are DFQATT and SNEGSKA (reference sequence). This CDR3 is built from 13 residues. Between the trimmed V and J ends, which lost 3 bases and 8 bases, there was a span of 17 bases. The CDR3 reads CSARLVKDVKQYF. The CDR3 nucleotides are TGCAGTGCTAGGTTAGTCAAGGACGTCAAGCAGTACTTC.

The rearrangement links TRBV5-1 to TRBJ2-1; 7 bases are shared with TRBD2. This CDR3 is built from 16 residues. Germline V gene lookup returns CDR1 SGHRS and CDR2 YFSETQ. V lost 7 bases to trimming and J lost 0 bases; unmatched junction nucleotides: 10. CDR3 bases: TGCGCCAGCCGAATAACCCCGGGGGGCTCCTACAATGAGCAGTTCTTC. The encoded protein is CASRITPGGSYNEQFF. Full variable domain (remainder filled in from reference TRBV5-1 and TRBJ2-1): KAGVTQTPRYLIKTRGQQVTLSCSPISGHRSVSWYQQTPGQGLQFLFEYFSETQRNKGNFPGRFSGRQFSNSRSEMNVSTLELGDSALYLCASRITPGGSYNEQFFGPGTRLTVL.

This clonotype was recorded many times. The V and J genes are TRBV29-1 and TRBJ1-2; unclear D gene. V shed 4 bases and J shed 5 bases, with 11 bases lying between them. Germline V CDR1 and CDR2: SQVTM, ANQGSEA. There are 12 residues in the CDR3. CDR3 sequence reads: CSVAVPGYGYTF. CDR3 DNA sequence: TGCAGCGTTGCAGTTCCCGGGTATGGCTACACCTTC. Full variable domain (remainder filled in from reference TRBV29-1 and TRBJ1-2): SAVISQKPSRDICQRGTSLTIQCQVDSQVTMMFWYRQQPGQSLTLIATANQGSEATYESGFVIDKFPISRPNLTFSTLTVSNMSPEDSSIYLCSVAVPGYGYTFGSGTRLTVV.

Remarks on this clonotype: This may arise from a read error, as a much more abundant clone is one base away. The conserved phenylalanine or tryptophan is not found at the CDR3 terminus, so this likely reflects a read error. The chain carries TRBV20-1 and TRBJ2-1; unclear D gene. CDR1 is DFQATT and CDR2 is SNEGSKA in the germline V gene (reference sequence). Between the trimmed V and J ends, which lost 0 bases and 6 bases, there was a span of 12 bases. CDR3 length: 14 amino acids. The DNA of the CDR3 is TGCAGTGCTAGAGATCCCTCAGGTGTCAATGAGCAGTTCTTG. Translated, it gives CSARDPSGVNEQFL.

This clonotype has a single count. Being one base from a much bigger clone, this may be a read error. The chain recombines TRBV20-1 with TRBJ2-1; weak D call: TRBD1 (5 bases). Germline assignment: CDR1 DFQATT and CDR2 SNEGSKA (reference sequence). The CDR3 is 17 amino acids. The CDR3 region is CCAPFKGPAKGYNEQFF. The CDR3, as DNA: TGCTGTGCCCCCTTTAAAGGACCGGCAAAGGGGTACAATGAGCAGTTCTTC.

This clonotype occurred a few times. J is TRBJ2-2 and V is TRBV27, with TRBD2 matching 10 bases. The CDR3 sequence is 15 residues long. The V and J ends lost 4 bases and 8 bases, in that order; junction bases with no gene match: 7. CDR1 MNHEY and CDR2 SMNVEV come from the germline V gene (reference sequence). The CDR3 region is CASSWASGGSGELFF. DNA of the CDR3: TGTGCCAGCAGTTGGGCTAGCGGGGGTAGTGGGGAGCTGTTTTTT.

In this sample, this clonotype turned up many times. This chain connects TRBV20-1 to TRBJ2-1, with 11 bases identical to TRBD2. The trim removed 1 base at V and 8 bases at J, leaving 16 bases unmatched. The CDR3 covers 18 residues. The germline CDR1 and CDR2 sequences are DFQATT and SNEGSKA (reference sequence). In DNA form, the CDR3 reads TGCAGTGCTAGAGGGTGGGTAGCGGGAGGGCCCGTTTTGGATGAGCAGTTCTTC. Translation gives CSARGWVAGGPVLDEQFF.

This clonotype showed up just a few times. The rearrangement links TRBV5-4 to TRBJ1-4; TRBD1 matches at 8 bases. This CDR3 has 14 amino acids. V lost 4 bases, J lost 3 bases, and 2 bases stayed unmatched. Germline values: CDR1 SGHNT, CDR2 YYREEE (reference sequence). CDR3 protein: CASSLDRANEKLFF. Here the CDR3 DNA reads TGTGCCAGCAGCCTGGACAGGGCTAATGAAAAACTGTTTTTT.

This clonotype was observed a handful of times. The chain couples TRBV9 to TRBJ2-1; 11 bases are a match to TRBD2. Germline V CDR1 and CDR2: SGDLS, YYNGEE. Trimming cost V 4 bases and J 6 bases; bases outside gene matches: 9. The CDR3 covers 16 residues. The CDR3 sequence is CASSPYGTSGFNEQFF. The CDR3, as DNA: TGTGCCAGCAGCCCTTACGGGACTAGCGGTTTCAATGAGCAGTTCTTC.

This clonotype was found a few times. This chain links TRBV5-1 with TRBJ2-2; 9 bases are a match to TRBD2. The CDR3 sequence is 17 residues long. The germline V gene has CDR1 SGHRS and CDR2 YFSETQ. V shed 1 base and J 6 bases; nucleotides not matched to a gene: 10. The CDR3 loop is CASSLYSGSTPAGELFF. The CDR3 bases are TGCGCCAGCAGCTTGTATAGCGGGAGCACTCCGGCCGGGGAGCTGTTTTTT.